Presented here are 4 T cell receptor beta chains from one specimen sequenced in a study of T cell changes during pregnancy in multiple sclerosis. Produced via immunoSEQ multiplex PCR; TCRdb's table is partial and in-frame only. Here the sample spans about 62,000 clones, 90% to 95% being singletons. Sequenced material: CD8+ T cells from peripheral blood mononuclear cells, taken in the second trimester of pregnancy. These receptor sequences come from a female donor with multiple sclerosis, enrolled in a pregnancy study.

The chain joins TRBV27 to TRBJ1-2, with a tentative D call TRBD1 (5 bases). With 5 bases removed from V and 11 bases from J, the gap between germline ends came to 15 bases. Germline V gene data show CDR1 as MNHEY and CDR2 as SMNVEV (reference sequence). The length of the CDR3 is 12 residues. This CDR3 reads CASSPRGVEYTF. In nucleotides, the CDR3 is TGTGCCAGCAGTCCCCGGGGGGTCGAGTACACCTTC.

In DNA, the CDR3 is TGTGCCAGCGCGGGTGTATTAGCCTACTATGGCTACACCTTC. The encoded protein is CASAGVLAYYGYTF. J is TRBJ1-2 and V is TRBV6-4; D is unclear. Germline V gene lookup returns CDR1 MRHNA and CDR2 SNTAGT. V gave up 8 bases and J gave up 3 bases, with 16 bases separating them. The CDR3 extends over 14 amino acids.

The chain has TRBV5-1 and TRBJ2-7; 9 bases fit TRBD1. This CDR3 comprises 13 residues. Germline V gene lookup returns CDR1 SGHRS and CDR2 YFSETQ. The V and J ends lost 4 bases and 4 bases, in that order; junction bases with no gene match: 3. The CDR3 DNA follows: TGCGCCAGCAGCGTCGGGACAGGGTACGAGCAGTACTTC. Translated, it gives CASSVGTGYEQYF.

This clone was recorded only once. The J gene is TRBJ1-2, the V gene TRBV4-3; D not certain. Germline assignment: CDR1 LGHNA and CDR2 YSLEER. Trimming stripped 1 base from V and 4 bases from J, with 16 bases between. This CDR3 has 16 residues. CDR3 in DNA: TGCGCCAGCAGCCAAGGCCCGGCTGGGGAGGGCTATGGCTACACCTTC. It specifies CASSQGPAGEGYGYTF.